This entry lists 17 T cell receptor beta chains sequenced from one sample in a study of Ad26.COV2.S vaccination and SARS-CoV-2 variants. TCRdb's copy holds only in-frame clones and misses some; the assay was immunoSEQ multiplex PCR. The profile shows about 100,000 clones, about 78% of them singletons. Sequencing was performed on peripheral blood, taken after recovery from COVID-19. The receptor source for this set is a human donor who had recovered from COVID-19.

This rearrangement joins TRBV28 to TRBJ1-2, with no clear D. V lost 11 bases, J lost 0 bases, and 16 bases lay in between. Germline V gene lookup returns CDR1 MDHEN and CDR2 SYDVKM. The CDR3 runs to 14 residues. The chain's CDR3 is CAVSTGSANYGYTF. CDR3 nucleotide sequence: TGTGCCGTCTCGACGGGGTCAGCTAACTATGGCTACACCTTC.

The chain is built from TRBV27 and TRBJ2-5, with a tentative D call TRBD1 (5 bases). V was trimmed by 5 bases and J by 7 bases, leaving 17 bases between them. The CDR3 runs to 14 residues. The germline V gene encodes CDR1 MNHEY and CDR2 SMNVEV (reference sequence). The CDR3 sequence: CASSPPDSPTTQYF. CDR3 nucleotide sequence: TGTGCCAGCAGTCCCCCCGACAGCCCCACGACCCAGTACTTC.

This rearrangement joins TRBV2 to TRBJ2-7; weak D call: TRBD2 (6 bases). V was cut by 7 bases and J by 3 bases, with 16 bases left in between. Germline-derived CDR1 and CDR2 are SNHLY and FYNNEI. There are 14 residues in the CDR3. This CDR3 reads CASIFRLEGYEQYF. The CDR3 nucleotides read TGTGCCAGCATTTTCCGACTAGAGGGCTACGAGCAGTACTTC.

This rearrangement joins TRBV19 to TRBJ1-5; D not certain. Germline V gives CDR1 LNHDA, CDR2 SQIVND (reference sequence). The CDR3 runs 15 residues. Between the trimmed V and J ends, which lost 3 bases and 2 bases, there was a span of 11 bases. Here the CDR3 reads CASSMTAYGNQPQHF. The CDR3, as DNA: TGTGCCAGTAGTATGACCGCTTATGGCAATCAGCCCCAGCATTTT.

The J gene is TRBJ1-2, the V gene TRBV7-6, with no clear D. The length of the CDR3 is 12 residues. V lost 1 base, J lost 8 bases, and 8 bases lay in between. Per the germline V gene, CDR1 is SGHVS and CDR2 is FNYEAQ. The CDR3 here is CASSLGGNGYTF. CDR3 DNA sequence: TGTGCCAGCAGCTTAGGAGGGAACGGCTACACCTTC. The full variable domain, its missing parts supplied by reference TRBV7-6 and TRBJ1-2, is GAGVSQSPRYKVTKRGQDVALRCDPISGHVSLYWYRQALGQGPEFLTYFNYEAQQDKSGLPNDRFSAERPEGSISTLTIQRTEQRDSAMYRCASSLGGNGYTFGSGTRLTVV.

This chain joins TRBV11-2 and TRBJ2-2; D gene uncertain. The CDR3 spans 15 residues. The germline CDR1 and CDR2 sequences are SGHAT and FQNNGV. V lost 6 bases and J 6 bases, leaving 17 bases between the germline ends. The CDR3: CASRPGGVSAGELFF. Here the CDR3 DNA reads TGTGCCAGCAGACCTGGTGGGGTGTCGGCCGGGGAGCTGTTTTTT.

This clone was observed a handful of times. The chain is built from TRBV19 and TRBJ2-1; unclear D gene. CDR3 size: 13 residues. CDR1 LNHDA and CDR2 SQIVND come from the germline V gene (reference sequence). The germline V and J ends were trimmed by 8 bases and 2 bases, with 10 bases remaining between them. The CDR3 sequence is CASSLIPYNEQFF. DNA of the CDR3: TGTGCCAGTTCCCTGATTCCCTACAATGAGCAGTTCTTC.

In its sample, this clone was seen a few times. The chain is built from TRBV5-4 and TRBJ2-2, with 8 positions matching TRBD1. This CDR3 is built from 15 residues. Germline assignment: CDR1 SGHNT and CDR2 YYREEE (reference sequence). V trimming: 3 bases; J trimming: 5 bases; junction bases outside the gene matches: 6. CDR3 sequence reads: CASSSRQGTTGELFF. The CDR3 bases are TGTGCCAGCAGCTCAAGACAGGGGACTACCGGGGAGCTGTTTTTT.

The genes are TRBV29-1 and TRBJ1-2, with 10 bases lining up with TRBD1. Germline assignment: CDR1 SQVTM and CDR2 ANQGSEA. V trimming: 7 bases; J trimming: 3 bases; junction bases outside the gene matches: 5. The CDR3 is 13 amino acids. The DNA of the CDR3 is TGCAGCGCGGGGGACAGGGGAGACTATGGCTACACCTTC. Translated: CSAGDRGDYGYTF.

This chain joins TRBV3-1 (or the pseudogene TRBV3-2) and TRBJ2-7; 7 bases are shared with TRBD1. V was pared by 5 bases and J by 2 bases, with 9 bases of the junction left unmatched. Per the germline V gene, CDR1 is LGHDT and CDR2 is YNNKEL (reference sequence). This CDR3 is 15 amino acids long. The DNA for the CDR3 is TGTGCCAGCAGCAGCACCCCGACAGGGACCTACGAGCAGTACTTC. This sequence encodes CASSSTPTGTYEQYF.

The genes are TRBV30 and TRBJ2-1; possible D gene TRBD2, 6 bases. Trimming left V 5 bases short and J 2 bases short, with 10 bases between. CDR1 GTSNPN and CDR2 SVGIG come from the germline V gene (reference sequence). This CDR3 spans 13 amino acids. The CDR3 loop reads CAWVSGPYNEQFF. CDR3 sequence (DNA): TGTGCCTGGGTTAGCGGCCCCTACAATGAGCAGTTCTTC.

In DNA form, the CDR3 reads TGTGCCAGCAGCGTAGCTCCGGACAGACACAATGAGCAGTTCTTC. This sequence encodes CASSVAPDRHNEQFF. The chain combines TRBV9 with TRBJ2-1, with D tentatively TRBD1 (6 bases). Trimming left V 0 bases short and J 5 bases short, with 12 bases between. Looked up from germline, CDR1 is SGDLS and CDR2 is YYNGEE. This CDR3 is built from 15 residues.

The sample holds a few counts of this clone. The chain is built from TRBV30 and TRBJ2-1, with D tentatively TRBD1 (7 bases). The CDR3 runs 14 residues. The V gene lost 4 bases and the J gene lost 7 bases, with 17 bases spanning the gap. The germline V gene has CDR1 GTSNPN and CDR2 SVGIG (reference sequence). The CDR3 DNA follows: TGTGCCTGGAACGAGGGCAGGGGGAGGAATGAGCAGTTCTTC. Translating gives CAWNEGRGRNEQFF.

This sequence joins TRBV5-5 and TRBJ2-3; 8 nucleotides align to TRBD2. The CDR3 covers 16 residues. V shed 4 bases, J shed 2 bases, and the junction held 9 bases outside the gene matches. Germline CDR1 and CDR2: SGHKS and YYEKEE (reference sequence). CDR3 nucleotide sequence: TGTGCCAGCAGCCTCCCTTTAGCGGGGTTCACAGATACGCAGTATTTT. Protein sequence: CASSLPLAGFTDTQYF. The full variable domain, rest sourced from reference TRBV5-5 and TRBJ2-3, is DAGVTQSPTHLIKTRGQQVTLRCSPISGHKSVSWYQQVLGQGPQFIFQYYEKEERGRGNFPDRFSARQFPNYSSELNVNALLLGDSALYLCASSLPLAGFTDTQYFGPGTRLTVL.

The chain joins TRBV7-9 to TRBJ2-1, with D perhaps matching TRBD1 or TRBD2 (5 bases each). V gave up 4 bases and J gave up 0 bases, with 10 bases separating them. Germline V gives CDR1 SEHNR, CDR2 FQNEAQ (reference sequence). CDR3 length: 15 residues. CDR3: CASSSPGSSYNEQFF. CDR3 coding DNA: TGTGCCAGCAGCTCCCCAGGGAGCTCCTACAATGAGCAGTTCTTC. The full variable domain, its missing parts supplied by reference TRBV7-9 and TRBJ2-1, is DTGVSQNPRHKITKRGQNVTFRCDPISEHNRLYWYRQTLGQGPEFLTYFQNEAQLEKSRLLSDRFSAERPKGSFSTLEIQRTEQGDSAMYLCASSSPGSSYNEQFFGPGTRLTVL.

This clone was seen once. J is TRBJ1-1 and V is TRBV5-4; D uncertain. CDR1 and CDR2 (germline): SGHNT, YYREEE (reference sequence). CDR3 size: 14 residues. Trimming removed 1 base at V and 1 base at J, with 8 bases between. The CDR3 region is CASSLPRQNTEAFF. As DNA, the CDR3 is TGTGCCAGCAGCTTGCCCAGACAGAACACTGAAGCTTTCTTT.

The chain couples TRBV2 to TRBJ2-5; no clear D gene. In germline, CDR1 is SNHLY, CDR2 FYNNEI. Deletions cut 4 bases from V and 5 bases from J, with 17 bases between. The CDR3 length is 15 residues. For the CDR3, the DNA is TGTGCCAGCAGTGGTTTAACTGGAACTCGCGAGACCCAGTACTTC. This gives the protein CASSGLTGTRETQYF.